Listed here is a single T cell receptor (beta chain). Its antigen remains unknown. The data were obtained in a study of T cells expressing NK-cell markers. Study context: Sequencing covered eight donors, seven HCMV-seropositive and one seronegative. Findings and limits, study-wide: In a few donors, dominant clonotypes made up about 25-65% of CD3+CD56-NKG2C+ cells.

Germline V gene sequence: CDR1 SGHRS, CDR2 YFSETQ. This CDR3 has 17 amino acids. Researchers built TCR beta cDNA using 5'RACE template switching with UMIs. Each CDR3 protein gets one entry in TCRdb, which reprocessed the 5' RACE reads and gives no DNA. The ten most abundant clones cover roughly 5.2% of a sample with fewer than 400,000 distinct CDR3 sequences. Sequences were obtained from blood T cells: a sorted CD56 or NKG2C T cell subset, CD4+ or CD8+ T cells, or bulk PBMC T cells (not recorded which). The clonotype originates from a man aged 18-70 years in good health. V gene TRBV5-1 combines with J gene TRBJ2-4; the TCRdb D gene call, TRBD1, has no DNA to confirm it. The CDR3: CASSLAGTGTAKNIQYF. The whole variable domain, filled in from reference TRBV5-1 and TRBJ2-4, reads KAGVTQTPRYLIKTRGQQVTLSCSPISGHRSVSWYQQTPGQGLQFLFEYFSETQRNKGNFPGRFSGRQFSNSRSEMNVSTLELGDSALYLCASSLAGTGTAKNIQYFGAGTRLSVL.